Following are 13 T cell receptor beta chains from one sample sequenced in a study of PD-1 blockade in mismatch repair-deficient tumors. Assay used: immunoSEQ multiplex PCR; TCRdb lists only in-frame clones, some missing. Here the sample spans approximately 51,000 clones, over 70% being singletons. The material was peripheral blood, obtained about 20 weeks after starting pembrolizumab. The receptors come from an adult with mismatch repair-deficient cancer.

The chain links TRBV19 to TRBJ2-7, with D perhaps given as TRBD1 or TRBD2 (5 bases each). Trimming stripped 3 bases from V and 2 bases from J, with 17 bases between. Looked up from germline, CDR1 is LNHDA and CDR2 is SQIVND (reference sequence). This CDR3 comprises 16 residues. CDR3 sequence (DNA): TGTGCCAGTAGTATTAATCGGGGTGTGGGGGCCTACGAGCAGTACTTC. It translates to CASSINRGVGAYEQYF. Variable domain in full (rest from reference TRBV19 and TRBJ2-7): DGGITQSPKYLFRKEGQNVTLSCEQNLNHDAMYWYRQDPGQGLRLIYYSQIVNDFQKGDIAEGYSVSREKKESFPLTVTSAQKNPTAFYLCASSINRGVGAYEQYFGPGTRLTVT.

CDR3 in amino acids: CASRRQGVSNQPQHF. The CDR3 DNA reads TGTGCCAGCAGGAGACAGGGGGTTAGCAATCAGCCCCAGCATTTT. The chain couples TRBV6-6 to TRBJ1-5; 9 bases are shared with TRBD1. This CDR3 contains 15 residues. The germline V gene has CDR1 MNHNY and CDR2 SVGAGI (reference sequence). V lost 6 bases and J lost 0; bases outside the gene matches: 3.

The V and J genes are TRBV7-8 and TRBJ2-7; D gene ambiguous. The CDR3 contains 15 residues. Per the germline V gene, CDR1 is SGHVS and CDR2 is FQNEAQ. V lost 1 base to trimming and J lost 7 bases, with 17 bases between them. Here the CDR3 DNA reads TGTGCCAGCAGCTTAGAGCCAGGTTGGGGTGGGGAGCAGTACTTC. As protein: CASSLEPGWGGEQYF. The variable domain in full, with the rest retrieved from reference TRBV7-8 and TRBJ2-7, is GAGVSQSPRYKVAKRGQDVALRCDPISGHVSLFWYQQALGQGPEFLTYFQNEAQLDKSGLPSDRFFAERPEGSVSTLKIQRTQQEDSAVYLCASSLEPGWGGEQYFGPGTRLTVT.

CDR3 DNA sequence: TGTGCCAGCAGGGAAACCGGGCTAATTCCGAATGAGCAGTTCTTC. Its protein is CASRETGLIPNEQFF. V and J are TRBV7-2 and TRBJ2-1; D call uncertain. V was clipped by 6 bases and J by 7 bases, with 19 bases between them. The CDR3 consists of 15 residues. CDR1 and CDR2 (germline): SGHTA, FQGNSA.

V gene TRBV5-1 combines with J gene TRBJ1-2; D remains unclear. Germline CDR1 and CDR2: SGHRS and YFSETQ. The V end lost 3 bases, the J end lost 4 bases, and 10 bases lay between the germline ends. CDR3 length: 13 residues. In DNA form, the CDR3 reads TGCGCCAGCAGCTCGGACGGCTCCTATGGCTACACCTTC. It is translated as CASSSDGSYGYTF.

The chain links TRBV19 to TRBJ2-4; D might be TRBD2 (6 bases). V lost 7 bases and J lost 0, with 19 bases in between. CDR1 and CDR2 (germline): LNHDA, SQIVND (reference sequence). The CDR3 has 17 amino acids. CDR3 sequence (DNA): TGTGCCAGTACCCCCGTCGGGAGCGGACTAGCCAAAAACATTCAGTACTTC. Its translation: CASTPVGSGLAKNIQYF.

The chain employs TRBV7-2 and TRBJ2-7, with 10 bases that match TRBD2. This CDR3 is built from 16 residues. V gave up 1 base and J gave up 0 bases; unmatched junction bases: 3. In germline, CDR1 is SGHTA, CDR2 FQGNSA. The CDR3 bases are TGTGCCAGCAGCTTAGGTAGCGGGAGGCTCTCCTACGAGCAGTACTTC. This gives the protein CASSLGSGRLSYEQYF. Using reference TRBV7-2 and TRBJ2-7 for the parts outside the CDR3, the full variable domain is GAGVSQSPSNKVTEKGKDVELRCDPISGHTALYWYRQSLGQGLEFLIYFQGNSAPDKSGLPSDRFSAERTGGSVSTLTIQRTQQEDSAVYLCASSLGSGRLSYEQYFGPGTRLTVT.

This sequence joins TRBV6-1 and TRBJ1-5; D call uncertain. Trimming removed 4 bases from V and 4 bases from J, with 8 bases in between. The germline V gene has CDR1 MNHNS and CDR2 SASEGT. The CDR3 extends over 13 amino acids. The CDR3 region has the DNA TGTGCCAGCAGTGGGGCACCGAATCAGCCCCAGCATTTT. It encodes CASSGAPNQPQHF.

The chain recombines TRBV9 with TRBJ1-1; D is possibly TRBD1 (5 bases). Germline V gives CDR1 SGDLS, CDR2 YYNGEE. The CDR3 extends over 15 amino acids. Trimming stripped 4 bases from V and 0 bases from J, with 13 bases between. The DNA of the CDR3 is TGTGCCAGCAGCCCCGGCGGGGGGTTGAACACTGAAGCTTTCTTT. This translates into CASSPGGGLNTEAFF.

Regarding this clone: At the DNA level, this CDR3 is encoded by other sequences in the same sample as well. CDR3 amino acids: CASSRQGYTGELFF. The CDR3 nucleotides read TGTGCCAGCAGTCGACAGGGATACACCGGGGAGCTGTTTTTT. The chain couples TRBV27 to TRBJ2-2, with 7 bases fitting TRBD1. J lost 3 bases, V lost 5 bases, and 3 bases had no gene match. The length of the CDR3 is 14 residues. Per germline, CDR1 MNHEY and CDR2 SMNVEV (reference sequence).

This rearrangement joins TRBV5-6 to TRBJ2-7, with D unresolved. The germline CDR1 and CDR2 sequences are SGHDT and YYEEEE. This CDR3 contains 11 residues. Trimming stripped 4 bases from V and 3 bases from J, with 5 bases between. The CDR3: CASSPYYEQYF. Written as DNA, the CDR3 is TGTGCCAGCAGCCCCTACTACGAGCAGTACTTC.

This clone was observed a few times. This chain connects TRBV7-9 to TRBJ2-7, with 9 bases that match TRBD1. The trim removed 2 bases at V and 2 bases at J, leaving 7 bases unmatched. Per germline, CDR1 SEHNR and CDR2 FQNEAQ (reference sequence). The CDR3 consists of 16 residues. The CDR3 is CASSLITTGGTYEQYF. The CDR3 region has the DNA TGTGCCAGCAGCTTAATTACGACAGGGGGTACCTACGAGCAGTACTTC.

This chain connects TRBV29-1 to TRBJ2-4; D is tentatively TRBD1 or TRBD2 (7 bases each). CDR1 and CDR2 (germline): SQVTM, ANQGSEA. Between the trimmed V and J ends, which lost 7 bases and 9 bases, there was a span of 19 bases. CDR3 size: 13 residues. In DNA form, the CDR3 reads TGCAGCGGAGGGGAGGGGGCGCTGACCATTCAGTACTTC. Its protein product is CSGGEGALTIQYF.